Detailed here is one TCR beta chain. The antigen remains undetermined. The data were taken from a study of T cell responses to AZD1222 COVID-19 vaccine. Points from the study as a whole: Increases in Spike-specific TCR breadth and depth were seen after two AZD1222 doses. The number of AZD1222 recipients seropositive at baseline was only five or six.

Sequencing was performed with immunoSEQ multiplex PCR; in TCRdb, only in-frame clones are kept and a portion is missing. The sample lists roughly 100,000 clones; approximately 88% were seen once. This TCR derives from an adult in good health. Material: peripheral blood, obtained on day 0 of AZD1222 vaccination.

The CDR3 sequence: CASSFLGPTGISYEQYF. DNA of the CDR3: TGTGCCAGCAGCTTCCTTGGACCAACAGGGATATCCTACGAGCAGTACTTC. This chain joins TRBV5-6 and TRBJ2-7; D is perhaps TRBD1 (6 bases). With 2 bases removed from V and 1 base from J, the gap between germline ends came to 19 bases. Germline V gene sequence: CDR1 SGHDT, CDR2 YYEEEE. This CDR3 is 17 amino acids long.